The 12 T cell receptor beta chains reported below all come from one sample, sequenced in a study of OX40 agonist ivuxolimab in advanced cancers. Profiled with immunoSEQ multiplex PCR; TCRdb holds only in-frame clones, not every one. Altogether about 96,000 clones are present, about 90% being singletons, with the ten largest covering 1.5% to 2%. The sample consisted of CD4+ or CD8+ T cells sorted from blood, taken in a trial of the OX40 agonist ivuxolimab. The receptors derive from an adult with an advanced solid tumor such as melanoma, head and neck, liver or kidney cancer.

The rearrangement joins TRBV18 to TRBJ1-4, with D uncertain. Germline V gene data show CDR1 as KGHSH and CDR2 as LQKENI. Between the trimmed V and J ends, which lost 2 bases and 3 bases, there was a span of 10 bases. This CDR3 spans 15 amino acids. This chain's CDR3 is CASSPNGVPNEKLFF. CDR3 in DNA: TGTGCCAGCTCACCAAACGGGGTTCCTAATGAAAAACTGTTTTTT.

This chain uses TRBV11-1 with TRBJ2-1, with 10 bases matching TRBD2. There are 15 residues in the CDR3. Per the germline V gene, CDR1 is SGHAT and CDR2 is FQDESV (reference sequence). Trimming removed 1 base from V and 4 bases from J; junction bases left unmatched: 1. CDR3 protein: CASSLGTSGYNEQFF. For the CDR3, the DNA is TGTGCCAGCAGCTTAGGGACTAGCGGTTACAATGAGCAGTTCTTC.

The CDR3 bases are TGTGCCAGCAGCCCGGGACTAGCTTTCTCCGAGCAGTACTTC. Protein sequence: CASSPGLAFSEQYF. The genes are TRBV7-2 and TRBJ2-7, with 9 bases matching TRBD2. Germline assignment: CDR1 SGHTA and CDR2 FQGNSA. This CDR3 contains 14 residues. J was trimmed by 6 bases and V by 5 bases; bases with no gene match: 8.

The chain joins TRBV6-5 to TRBJ2-1; no definite D call. Germline lookup yields CDR1 MNHEY and CDR2 SVGAGI. The CDR3 totals 13 residues. V was cut by 2 bases and J by 10 bases, with 12 bases left in between. CDR3 DNA: TGTGCCAGCAGTTACGACCATGTAGAAGAGCAGTTCTTC. It is translated as CASSYDHVEEQFF.

The J gene is TRBJ2-1, the V gene TRBV18, with TRBD1 matching over 10 bases. J gave up 10 bases and V 3 bases, and 15 bases lay outside the gene matches. The CDR3 covers 17 residues. CDR1 and CDR2 (germline): KGHSH, LQKENI. The CDR3 reads CASSPGTGAPPVREQFF. DNA of the CDR3: TGTGCCAGCTCACCGGGGACAGGGGCCCCCCCCGTCCGGGAGCAGTTCTTC. Together with reference TRBV18 and TRBJ2-1, the CDR3 gives the full variable domain: NAGVMQNPRHLVRRRGQEARLRCSPMKGHSHVYWYRQLPEEGLKFMVYLQKENIIDESGMPKERFSAEFPKEGPSILRIQQVVRGDSAAYFCASSPGTGAPPVREQFFGPGTRLTVL.

V and J are TRBV7-2 and TRBJ1-5; perhaps TRBD1 as D (6 bases). The germline CDR1 and CDR2 sequences are SGHTA and FQGNSA. This CDR3 region has 13 residues. Trimming removed 3 bases at V and 4 bases at J, with 7 bases between. CDR3 nucleotide sequence: TGTGCCAGCAGCTTCGACAGGAATCAGCCCCAGCATTTT. This encodes CASSFDRNQPQHF.

The V gene is TRBV11-2, the J gene TRBJ2-7; D might be TRBD1 or TRBD2, each matching 5 bases. Per the germline V gene, CDR1 is SGHAT and CDR2 is FQNNGV. This CDR3 comprises 14 residues. V was cut by 7 bases and J by 0 bases, with 13 bases left in between. The CDR3 nucleotides are TGTGCCAGCACCGGGACCCAAAGCTCCTACGAGCAGTACTTC. Translated: CASTGTQSSYEQYF.

The chain couples TRBV5-3 to TRBJ2-2, with 8 bases matching TRBD1. TRBV5-3 is known as an ORF, though its function is uncertain. The CDR3 extends over 15 amino acids. Trimming took 4 bases from V and 5 from J; bases not matched to a gene: 7. The CDR3 is CARSTGTGGTGELFF. The CDR3 coding sequence is TGTGCCAGAAGCACCGGGACAGGAGGGACCGGGGAGCTGTTTTTT.

In regard to this clone: Other DNA sequences within the sample encode an identical CDR3. The chain recombines TRBV27 with TRBJ2-5; TRBD2 matches at 12 bases. J gave up 2 bases and V 5 bases, and 6 bases lay outside the gene matches. Germline CDR1 reads MNHEY; CDR2 reads SMNVEV (reference sequence). The CDR3 spans 16 residues. Here the CDR3 reads CASSPMTSGRQETQYF. The CDR3 nucleotides read TGTGCCAGCAGTCCTATGACTAGCGGGAGACAAGAGACCCAGTACTTC.

V and J are TRBV2 and TRBJ2-3; weak D call: TRBD2 (5 bases). Trimming pared 4 bases from V and 1 base from J, leaving 9 bases between. Germline V lookup: CDR1 SNHLY, CDR2 FYNNEI. The CDR3 has 14 amino acids. CDR3 region: CASSVRGRTDTQYF. CDR3 DNA sequence: TGTGCCAGCAGTGTTCGCGGGCGCACAGATACGCAGTATTTT.

The rearrangement joins TRBV4-1 to TRBJ2-3; no reliable D call. Trimming cost V 0 bases and J 4 bases, with 11 bases left between them. The CDR3 loop spans 15 amino acids. Germline lookup yields CDR1 MGHRA and CDR2 YSYEKL. CDR3 region: CASSQEDRYSDTQYF. In nucleotides, the CDR3 is TGCGCCAGCAGCCAAGAGGATAGGTATTCAGATACGCAGTATTTT.

The J gene is TRBJ2-3, the V gene TRBV7-2, with D perhaps TRBD2 (5 bases). The CDR3 is made up of 14 amino acids. V lost 3 bases and J lost 3, with 10 bases in between. The germline V gene encodes CDR1 SGHTA and CDR2 FQGNSA. The CDR3 DNA sequence: TGTGCCAGCAGCTTTCAAAGGGAGACAGATACGCAGTATTTT. Translated: CASSFQRETDTQYF.